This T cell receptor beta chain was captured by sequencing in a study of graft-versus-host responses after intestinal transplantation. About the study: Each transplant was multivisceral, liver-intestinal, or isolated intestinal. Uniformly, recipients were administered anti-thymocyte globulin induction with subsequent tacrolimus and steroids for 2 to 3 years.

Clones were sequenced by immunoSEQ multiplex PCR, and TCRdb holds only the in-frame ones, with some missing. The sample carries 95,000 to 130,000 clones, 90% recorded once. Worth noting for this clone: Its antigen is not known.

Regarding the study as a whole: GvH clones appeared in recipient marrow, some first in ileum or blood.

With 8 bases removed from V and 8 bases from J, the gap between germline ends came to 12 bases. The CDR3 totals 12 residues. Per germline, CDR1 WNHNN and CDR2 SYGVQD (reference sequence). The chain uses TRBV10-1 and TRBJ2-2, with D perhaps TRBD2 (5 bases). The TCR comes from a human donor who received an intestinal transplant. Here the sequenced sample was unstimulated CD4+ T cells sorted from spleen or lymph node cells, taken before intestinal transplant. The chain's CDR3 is CASGFDYGELFF. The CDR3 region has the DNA TGCGCCAGCGGATTTGACTATGGGGAGCTGTTTTTT.